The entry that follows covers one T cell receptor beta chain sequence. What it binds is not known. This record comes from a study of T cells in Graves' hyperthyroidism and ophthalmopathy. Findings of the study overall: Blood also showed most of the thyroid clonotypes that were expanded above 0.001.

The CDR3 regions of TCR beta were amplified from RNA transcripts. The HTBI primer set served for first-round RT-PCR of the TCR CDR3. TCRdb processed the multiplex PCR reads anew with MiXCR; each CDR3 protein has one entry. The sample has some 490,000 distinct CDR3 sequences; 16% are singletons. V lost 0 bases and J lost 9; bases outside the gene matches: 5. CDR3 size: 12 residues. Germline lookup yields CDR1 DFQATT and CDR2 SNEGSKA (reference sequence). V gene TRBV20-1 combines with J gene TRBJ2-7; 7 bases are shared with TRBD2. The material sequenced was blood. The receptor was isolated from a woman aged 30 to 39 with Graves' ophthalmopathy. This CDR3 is CSARDRGVGQYF. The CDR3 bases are TGCAGTGCTAGAGATCGGGGGGTAGGGCAGTACTTC.